The T cell receptor (beta chain) described here comes from a study of PD-L1 blockade in urothelial cancer. Study information: Each participant's history included 0 to 3 prior chemotherapy regimens. Across blood samples, T cells had a median count of 141,255.

Sample time point: pretreatment peripheral blood. The patients had locally advanced or metastatic urothelial carcinoma. Individual patients had between 1 and 8 samples, taken pretreatment and on-treatment. The CDR3 contains 15 residues. Germline V gene sequence: CDR1 SGHVS, CDR2 FNYEAQ. Losses at the gene ends were 6 bases for V and 5 bases for J; bases not matched to a gene: 9. The table came from immunoSEQ multiplex PCR; TCRdb's copy has only in-frame clones and leaves some out. The sample records about 50,000 clones, about 81% being singletons. Sequencing used PBMCs, obtained around atezolizumab (anti-PD-L1) treatment. The source of this sequence is a man in his 70s with urothelial cancer. V and J are TRBV7-6 and TRBJ1-4, with 7 bases that match TRBD1. The CDR3 region has the DNA TGTGCCAGCAGTTATAATCCGACAGGGAATGAAAAACTGTTTTTT. Translation gives CASSYNPTGNEKLFF.